The sample holds many counts of the clone carrying this T cell receptor beta chain. Its target is not known. This record comes from a study of prognosis after radiotherapy for stage I lung cancer. Study findings and constraints: There was a fall in unique TCR clone counts after stereotactic body radiation therapy, median roughly 10,000 versus 7,000.

Multiplex PCR in two rounds served to amplify TCR beta CDR3 from genomic DNA. First-round PCR, the initial amplification, used primers specific to each TRBV and TRBJ gene. TCRdb analysed the multiplex PCR reads with MiXCR anew, one entry per CDR3 protein. The sample lists about 14,000 distinct CDR3 sequences, 35% to 40% occurring once. Per germline, CDR1 MNHNS and CDR2 SASEGT. This CDR3 comprises 12 residues. The V gene lost 6 bases and the J gene lost 8 bases, with 14 bases spanning the gap. The TCR comes from a donor over 45 with non-small cell lung cancer. The chain combines TRBV6-1 with TRBJ2-7; no reliable D call. This specimen was PBMCs, taken before or after stereotactic body radiation therapy (not recorded which). The CDR3 nucleotides are TGTGCCAGCAGCCTGGGTTTTTACAAGCAGTACTTC. This encodes CASSLGFYKQYF.